This T cell receptor beta chain was sequenced in a study of T cell responses to AZD1222 COVID-19 vaccine. Study conclusions and caveats: The span of vaccine-associated CD4 TCRs extended across spike, with dominance at 160-218 and 743-854. Among spike-specific TCRs, nearly half reportedly target unmutated variant regions.

This clone was found once. What it binds is unknown. Combined were second doses at about 4 or about 12 weeks. The germline V gene encodes CDR1 KGHSH and CDR2 LQKENI. Trimming removed 1 base from V and 3 bases from J; junction bases left unmatched: 5. The CDR3 sequence is 15 residues long. Using immunoSEQ multiplex PCR, the repertoire was profiled, and TCRdb retains in-frame clones only, with some absent. The table records tens of thousands of clones, 85% to 90% of them present only once. The source is an adult who received the AZD1222 COVID-19 vaccine. The chain carries TRBV18 and TRBJ1-2, with TRBD1 matching over 7 bases. The sequences come from peripheral blood, collected 28 days after the second AZD1222 dose. The DNA of the CDR3 is TGTGCCAGCTCACCACGACAGGGAAGTTACTATGGCTACACCTTC. Its protein is CASSPRQGSYYGYTF.